This T cell receptor beta chain was documented in a study of CD8+CD57+ T cells in acquired aplastic anemia. About the research overall: The study obtained an average of 3.2 ug of DNA from sorted CD4+ and CD8+ cells.

Patients selected for sequencing had displayed CD8+CD57+ cell expansion by flow cytometry. Patients were treatment-naive when blood was sampled. CDR3 and TCR beta VDJ profiling relied on a genomic DNA template. TCRdb processed the reads anew with MiXCR; each CDR3 protein has one entry. The table shows hundreds of thousands of distinct CDR3 sequences, with more than 25% occurring only once. From germline, CDR1 is SNHLY and CDR2 FYNNEI. There are 14 residues in the CDR3. The ends were cut back, 6 bases at V and 3 bases at J, with 14 bases in the middle. The chain has TRBV2 and TRBJ1-1; D perhaps matches TRBD1 (5 bases). Material: sorted CD4+, CD8+, or CD8+CD57+ T cells (not recorded which) from PBMCs. The origin of this receptor is a human donor with aplastic anemia. CDR3 amino acids: CASRARGGDTEAFF. The CDR3 nucleotides are TGTGCCAGCAGGGCTAGGGGAGGGGACACTGAAGCTTTCTTT.